This T cell receptor beta chain originates from a study of OX40 agonist ivuxolimab in advanced cancers. Trimming took 0 bases from V and 8 from J, leaving 19 bases between them. Per germline, CDR1 MNHNY and CDR2 SVGAGI (reference sequence). The CDR3 contains 16 residues. Using immunoSEQ multiplex PCR, the repertoire was profiled, and TCRdb retains in-frame clones only, with some absent. The data show some 66,000 clones, about 77% seen once. The source is an adult with an advanced solid tumor such as melanoma, head and neck, liver or kidney cancer. The sample consisted of CD4+ or CD8+ T cells sorted from blood, taken in a trial of the OX40 agonist ivuxolimab. The V and J genes are TRBV6-6 and TRBJ1-2; D is unresolved. The CDR3 coding sequence is TGTGCCAGCAGTTACTCGGAAAGGGCCCCTACCAAAGGCTACACCTTC. It is translated as CASSYSERAPTKGYTF.